This T cell receptor beta chain came from a study of OX40 agonist ivuxolimab in advanced cancers. Study information: Treatment received earlier with anti-PD-1, anti-PD-L1 or anti-CTLA-4 agents was allowed, and around 36% had some.

This CDR3 region has 17 residues. Findings and limits, study-wide: At 0.1 to 3.0 mg/kg and by week 6, CD4+ and CD8+ T cells in the blood had expanded clonally. Partial responders treated at 0.1-3.0 mg/kg exhibited clonal expansion among the lowest measured.

This clone was recorded only once. Its antigen is unidentified. TCRdb keeps only in-frame clones here, not all; method: immunoSEQ multiplex PCR. This repertoire shows around 99,000 clones, around 90% found once; its top ten account for 0.15% to 0.2%. This chain joins TRBV21-1 and TRBJ2-7; TRBD2, the D gene given by the table, was not confirmed from the DNA. TRBV21-1 is a pseudogene segment. The receptor's source is an adult with an advanced solid tumor such as melanoma, head and neck, liver or kidney cancer. Sequenced here: CD4+ or CD8+ T cells sorted from blood, sampled in a trial of the OX40 agonist ivuxolimab. CDR3 region: CASSNSPGLALTYEQYF. The DNA for the CDR3 is TGTGCCAGCAGCAACTCACCGGGGTTGGCCCTAACCTACGAGCAGTACTTC.